This TCR beta chain was sequenced for a study of T cell repertoires in cytomegalovirus infection. For the study at large: Public TCR beta signature analysis indicated the presence of both CMV infection and matching HLA type.

Whole-study results and caveats: Dominating the ex vivo response were HLA-C-restricted CMV-specific TCR beta clonotypes.

TCRdb passed the reads through MiXCR, listing each CDR3 protein once. The sample has some 920,000 distinct CDR3 sequences; 30% to 40% are singletons. V shed 8 bases and J shed 0 bases, with 11 bases lying between them. Germline CDR1 is SGHAT and CDR2 is FQDESV (reference sequence). The CDR3 is 14 residues long. A note on this clonotype: The antigen remains undetermined.

This chain uses TRBV11-1 with TRBJ2-4; D possibly corresponds to TRBD2 (7 bases). The sample in question was cultured CD8+ T cells from PBMCs, obtained from culture after CMV antigen stimulation. The TCR sequence derives from a human donor in good health (CMV status not recorded). Some clones in this sample may be carry-over from other donors' samples. The CDR3 nucleotides are TGTGCCAGCGCCGGGGGGCTAGCCAAAAACATTCAGTACTTC. This translates into CASAGGLAKNIQYF.